The table lists the clone carrying this TCR beta chain with a few counts. CDR3 length: 14 amino acids. The germline CDR1 and CDR2 sequences are SGDLS and YYNGEE. V lost 4 bases and J lost 0, with 8 bases in between. The source of the sample is a study of cytotoxic CD8 clonotypes in ibrutinib-treated CLL. Study overall: Productive templates averaged approximately 260,000 per sample, and productive rearrangements 94,082.

The assay was immunoSEQ multiplex PCR, and TCRdb's table has in-frame clones only and misses some. The sample contains roughly 190,000 clones, approximately 68% of which appear only once. V gene TRBV9 combines with J gene TRBJ2-1, with unresolved D. Here the sequenced sample was PBMCs, taken after 24 months of ibrutinib treatment. This receptor was taken from a human donor with chronic lymphocytic leukemia. Here the CDR3 reads CASSRLPSYNEQFF. The CDR3 DNA reads TGTGCCAGCAGCCGACTCCCCTCCTACAATGAGCAGTTCTTC.